Below are 2 T cell receptor beta chains sequenced from a single sample in a study of cytomegalovirus exposure and HLA in healthy donors. Vbeta (60) and Jbeta (13) primers were used in the PCR. Libraries were prepared by immunoSEQ multiplex PCR; TCRdb keeps only in-frame clonotypes and omits some of them. Altogether about 140,000 clones are present, about three quarters being singletons, with the ten largest covering about 1.7%. The sequenced material came from PBMCs. All receptors derive from a female donor in good health and CMV-seronegative.

The chain employs TRBV5-6 and TRBJ2-4, with D tentatively TRBD2 (5 bases). Germline V gene lookup returns CDR1 SGHDT and CDR2 YYEEEE. V was trimmed by 0 bases and J by 8 bases, leaving 15 bases between them. This CDR3 comprises 15 residues. CDR3 protein: CASSLGTALNHIQYF. DNA of the CDR3: TGTGCCAGCAGCTTGGGGACTGCTTTAAACCACATTCAGTACTTC.

This clone turned up a few times. The chain combines TRBV19 with TRBJ1-1; no firm D call. Germline V lookup: CDR1 LNHDA, CDR2 SQIVND (reference sequence). CDR3 length equals 11 residues. V lost 8 bases and J lost 11, with 15 bases in between. This CDR3 reads CASGGGRGAFF. The CDR3 DNA is TGTGCCAGTGGAGGAGGGCGTGGGGCTTTCTTT.